This paragraph covers one T cell receptor (beta chain) sequence. Antigen: not known. The data were taken from a study of early T cells in non-severe SARS-CoV-2 infection. The overall study: Sequencing used unsorted whole-blood bulk RNA, so chains lack pairing.

The CDR3 covers 12 residues. Trimming removed 9 bases from V and 0 bases from J, with 8 bases in between. Germline V gene data show CDR1 as SEHNR and CDR2 as FQNEAQ (reference sequence). Study findings and constraints: Matching results from VDJdb favored anti-spike CD8 responses, leaving private and CD4 specificities undetected.

The library protocol tagged individual cDNA molecules with unique molecular identifiers. Using its own MiXCR run on the 5' RACE reads, TCRdb lists one record per CDR3 protein. The sample holds 100,000 to 150,000 distinct CDR3 sequences, 15% seen once. The receptor was isolated from an adult who was a healthcare worker with PCR-confirmed SARS-CoV-2 infection or an uninfected control (not recorded which). What was sequenced was whole blood. This chain connects TRBV7-9 to TRBJ1-1; no clear D. CDR3 region: CASKGLNTEAFF. The CDR3 coding sequence is TGTGCCAGTAAAGGGTTGAACACTGAAGCTTTCTTT.